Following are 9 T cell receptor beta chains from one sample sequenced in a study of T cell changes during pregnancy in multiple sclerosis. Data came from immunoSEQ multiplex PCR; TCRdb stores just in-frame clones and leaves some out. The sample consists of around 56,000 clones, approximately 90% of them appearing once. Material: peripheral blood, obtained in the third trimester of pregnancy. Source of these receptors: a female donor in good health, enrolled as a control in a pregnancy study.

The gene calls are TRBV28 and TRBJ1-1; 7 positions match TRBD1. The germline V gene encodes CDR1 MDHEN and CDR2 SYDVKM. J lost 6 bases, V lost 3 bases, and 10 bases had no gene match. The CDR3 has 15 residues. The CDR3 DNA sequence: TGTGCCAGCAGTTTTCCGACAGGGCAAAGAGCTGAAGCTTTCTTT. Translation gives CASSFPTGQRAEAFF.

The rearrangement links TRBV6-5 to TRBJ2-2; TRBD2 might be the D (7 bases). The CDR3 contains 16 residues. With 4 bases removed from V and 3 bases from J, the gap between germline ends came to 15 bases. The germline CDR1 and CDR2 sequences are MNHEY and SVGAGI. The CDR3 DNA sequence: TGTGCCAGCAGTTCCCGAGGGGGGGTGGACACCGGGGAGCTGTTTTTT. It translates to CASSSRGGVDTGELFF.

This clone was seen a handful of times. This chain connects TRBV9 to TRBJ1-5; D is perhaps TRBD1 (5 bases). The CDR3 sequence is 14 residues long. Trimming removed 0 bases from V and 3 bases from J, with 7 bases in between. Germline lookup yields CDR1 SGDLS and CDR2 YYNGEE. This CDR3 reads CASSVGGDNQPQHF. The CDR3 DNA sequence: TGTGCCAGCAGCGTAGGGGGGGACAATCAGCCCCAGCATTTT. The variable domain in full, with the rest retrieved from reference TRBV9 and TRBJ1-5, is DSGVTQTPKHLITATGQRVTLRCSPRSGDLSVYWYQQSLDQGLQFLIQYYNGEERAKGNILERFSAQQFPDLHSELNLSSLELGDSALYFCASSVGGDNQPQHFGDGTRLSIL.

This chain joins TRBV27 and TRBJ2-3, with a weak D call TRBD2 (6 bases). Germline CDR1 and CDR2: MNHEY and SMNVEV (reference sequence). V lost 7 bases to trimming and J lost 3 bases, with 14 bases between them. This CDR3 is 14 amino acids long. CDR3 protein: CASTSIGGTDTQYF. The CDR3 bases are TGTGCCAGCACCAGCATTGGGGGGACAGATACGCAGTATTTT.

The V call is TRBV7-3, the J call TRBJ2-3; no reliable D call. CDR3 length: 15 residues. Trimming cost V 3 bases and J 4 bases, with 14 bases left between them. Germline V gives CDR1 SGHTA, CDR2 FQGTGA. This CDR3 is CASSFTGGVSDTQYF. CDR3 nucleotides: TGTGCCAGCAGCTTTACGGGTGGTGTTTCAGATACGCAGTATTTT.

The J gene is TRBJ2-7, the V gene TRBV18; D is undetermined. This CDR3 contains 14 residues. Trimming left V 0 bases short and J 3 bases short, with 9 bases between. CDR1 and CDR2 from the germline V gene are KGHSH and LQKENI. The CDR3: CASSPPSLFYEQYF. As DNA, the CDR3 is TGTGCCAGCTCACCACCGAGTCTGTTCTACGAGCAGTACTTC.

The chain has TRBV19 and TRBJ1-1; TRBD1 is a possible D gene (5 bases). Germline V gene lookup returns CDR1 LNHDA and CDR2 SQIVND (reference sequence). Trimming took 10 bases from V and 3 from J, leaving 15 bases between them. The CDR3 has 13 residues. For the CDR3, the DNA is TGTGCCACCTCGACAGTCCGACACACTGAAGCTTTCTTT. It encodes CATSTVRHTEAFF.

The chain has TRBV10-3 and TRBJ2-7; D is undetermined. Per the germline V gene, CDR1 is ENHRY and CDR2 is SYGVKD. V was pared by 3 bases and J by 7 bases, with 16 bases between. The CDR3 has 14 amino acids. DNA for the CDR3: TGTGCCATCAGTGACCAGGTAGTTACCCAGGAGCAGTACTTC. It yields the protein CAISDQVVTQEQYF.

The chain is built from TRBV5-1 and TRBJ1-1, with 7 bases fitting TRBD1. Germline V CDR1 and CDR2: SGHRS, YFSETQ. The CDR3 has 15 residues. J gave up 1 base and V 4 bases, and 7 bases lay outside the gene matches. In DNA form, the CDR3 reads TGCGCCAGCAGCCCACTGGGACAGAGGAACACTGAAGCTTTCTTT. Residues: CASSPLGQRNTEAFF. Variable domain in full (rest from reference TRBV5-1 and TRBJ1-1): KAGVTQTPRYLIKTRGQQVTLSCSPISGHRSVSWYQQTPGQGLQFLFEYFSETQRNKGNFPGRFSGRQFSNSRSEMNVSTLELGDSALYLCASSPLGQRNTEAFFGQGTRLTVV.